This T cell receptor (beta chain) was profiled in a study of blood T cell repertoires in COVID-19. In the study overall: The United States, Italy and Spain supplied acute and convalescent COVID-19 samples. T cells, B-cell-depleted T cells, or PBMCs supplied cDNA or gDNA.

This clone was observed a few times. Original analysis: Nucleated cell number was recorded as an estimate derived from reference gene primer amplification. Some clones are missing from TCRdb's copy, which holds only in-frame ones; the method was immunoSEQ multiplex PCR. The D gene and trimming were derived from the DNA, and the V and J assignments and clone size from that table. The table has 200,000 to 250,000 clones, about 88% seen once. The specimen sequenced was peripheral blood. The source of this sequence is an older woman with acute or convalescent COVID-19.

CDR3 sequence: CASGSLSLEFRGRTGELFF. The CDR3, as DNA: TGTGCTAGTGGTTCCCTATCTCTAGAATTCAGGGGAAGAACCGGGGAGCTGTTTTTT. The chain links TRBV12-5 to TRBJ2-2; a possible D gene is TRBD1 (6 bases). With 4 bases removed from V and 5 bases from J, the gap between germline ends came to 26 bases. This CDR3 contains 19 residues. Germline V gene sequence: CDR1 LGHNT, CDR2 FRNRAP.